This T cell receptor beta chain is drawn from a study of T cell responses to AZD1222 COVID-19 vaccine. Study-wide results and limits: Among vaccine-associated CD4 TCRs, coverage spanned spike, with dominance at 160-218 and 743-854.

With 0 bases removed from V and 4 bases from J, the gap between germline ends came to 10 bases. The CDR3 runs to 14 residues. Per germline, CDR1 SGHRS and CDR2 YFSETQ. As for this clone: Its antigen is as yet unknown.

Assay: immunoSEQ multiplex PCR; the TCRdb copy retains only in-frame clones and omits some. There are about 70,000 clones in the sample; 90% occur only once, and 3.3% lies in the top ten. The sample in question was peripheral blood, obtained 28 days after the second AZD1222 dose. The chain couples TRBV5-1 to TRBJ1-1; D call uncertain. This TCR came from an adult who received the AZD1222 COVID-19 vaccine. CDR3 nucleotides: TGCGCCAGCAGCTTGGATAGCCCCAGCACTGAAGCTTTCTTT. Residues: CASSLDSPSTEAFF.